Below, 26 T cell receptor beta chains from the same sample are listed, as sequenced in a study of blood T cell repertoires in COVID-19. TCRdb keeps only in-frame clones here, not all; method: immunoSEQ multiplex PCR. The repertoire has fewer than 150,000 clones, about 90% of them found once; the top ten carry around 20%. Source material: peripheral blood. The receptors derive from a woman aged 50 to 60 who had recovered from COVID-19.

The chain uses TRBV19 and TRBJ1-5; D possibly corresponds to TRBD1 (6 bases). The CDR3 length is 13 residues. CDR1 is LNHDA and CDR2 is SQIVND in the germline V gene (reference sequence). V was shortened by 7 bases and J by 3 bases, with 10 bases between the two germline ends. The CDR3 sequence: CASMDRLNQPQHF. The CDR3 DNA sequence: TGTGCCAGTATGGACAGACTCAATCAGCCCCAGCATTTT. Using reference TRBV19 and TRBJ1-5 for the parts outside the CDR3, the full variable domain is DGGITQSPKYLFRKEGQNVTLSCEQNLNHDAMYWYRQDPGQGLRLIYYSQIVNDFQKGDIAEGYSVSREKKESFPLTVTSAQKNPTAFYLCASMDRLNQPQHFGDGTRLSIL.

This clone turned up a few times. This chain joins TRBV6-4 and TRBJ1-2, with D perhaps TRBD1 (6 bases). The germline V gene has CDR1 MRHNA and CDR2 SNTAGT. V lost 3 bases and J lost 3, with 14 bases in between. The CDR3 covers 15 residues. The CDR3 DNA reads as TGTGCCAGCAGTGAGCGCAGGGGCGAACACTATGGCTACACCTTC. Residues: CASSERRGEHYGYTF.

This sequence joins TRBV5-1 and TRBJ2-3, with TRBD1 matching 8 bases. The CDR3 sequence is 16 residues long. The germline V gene has CDR1 SGHRS and CDR2 YFSETQ. With 0 bases clipped from V and 2 bases from J, the junction kept 5 bases outside the gene matches. CDR3 in amino acids: CASSLARGRITDTQYF. For the CDR3, the DNA is TGCGCCAGCAGCTTGGCCAGGGGGCGGATCACAGATACGCAGTATTTT.

This clone is a singleton in its sample. The chain is built from TRBV6-2 or TRBV6-3 and TRBJ2-1; a possible D gene is TRBD2 (6 bases). Germline V gene lookup returns CDR1 MNHEY and CDR2 SVGEGT. The CDR3 contains 15 residues. Trimming took 5 bases from V and 7 from J, leaving 18 bases between them. CDR3 DNA: TGTGCCAGCAGTACGAGGGTTCCCCGGGGGAATGAGCAGTTCTTC. As protein: CASSTRVPRGNEQFF.

V and J are TRBV3-1 (or the pseudogene TRBV3-2) and TRBJ2-7; 8 bases agree with TRBD2. CDR3 length: 14 amino acids. Germline assignment: CDR1 LGHDT and CDR2 YNNKEL (reference sequence). With 6 bases clipped from V and 7 bases from J, the junction kept 11 bases outside the gene matches. The CDR3 region is CASRNRAGEGEQYF. The CDR3 region has the DNA TGTGCCAGCAGAAACCGAGCGGGGGAAGGGGAGCAGTACTTC.

A single count supports this clone. The chain combines TRBV19 with TRBJ1-5; D call uncertain. The CDR3 has 18 residues. Germline V gives CDR1 LNHDA, CDR2 SQIVND (reference sequence). The V end was cut by 2 bases, the J end by 0 bases, with 17 bases between. CDR3 in amino acids: CASSIFGSVLHSNQPQHF. CDR3 nucleotide sequence: TGTGCCAGTAGTATATTTGGCAGCGTCCTTCATAGCAATCAGCCCCAGCATTTT.

The chain carries TRBV7-2 and TRBJ2-1; 8 positions agree with TRBD2. Germline V gene data show CDR1 as SGHTA and CDR2 as FQGNSA. There are 13 residues in the CDR3. The V and J ends lost 8 bases and 6 bases, in that order; junction bases with no gene match: 6. The CDR3 bases are TGTGCCAGCCAGCGGGAGCGGGTCAATGAGCAGTTCTTC. It yields the protein CASQRERVNEQFF.

The chain recombines TRBV27 with TRBJ2-3; D call uncertain. Per the germline V gene, CDR1 is MNHEY and CDR2 is SMNVEV (reference sequence). Trimming left V 1 base short and J 0 bases short, with 8 bases between. CDR3 length equals 15 residues. CDR3 loop: CASSLFPTSTDTQYF. The CDR3 DNA sequence: TGTGCCAGCAGTTTATTCCCGACTAGCACAGATACGCAGTATTTT.

Concerning this clone itself: Other DNA sequences in this specimen translate into the identical CDR3. The chain is built from TRBV12-5 and TRBJ2-3; D is undetermined. The CDR3 runs 13 residues. Trimming removed 2 bases from V and 1 base from J, with 4 bases in between. CDR1 and CDR2 (germline): LGHNT, FRNRAP. The CDR3 protein is CASGLSGTDTQYF. The CDR3 DNA reads as TGTGCTAGTGGTTTGTCGGGCACAGATACGCAGTATTTT.

The V and J genes are TRBV7-8 and TRBJ1-1, with a weak D call TRBD1 (5 bases). Germline V gene lookup returns CDR1 SGHVS and CDR2 FQNEAQ. This CDR3 has 13 residues. Trimming took off 6 bases at V and 2 bases at J, with 10 bases between the two ends. The CDR3 spells CASRLQGNTEAFF. The CDR3 DNA is TGTGCCAGCAGACTTCAGGGTAACACTGAAGCTTTCTTT.

CDR3 loop: CASSRQGRAETQYF. The DNA of the CDR3 is TGTGCCAGCAGCCGACAAGGCAGGGCAGAGACCCAGTACTTC. The chain recombines TRBV11-3 with TRBJ2-5, with D possibly being TRBD1 (5 bases). There are 14 residues in the CDR3. From germline, CDR1 is SGHNT and CDR2 YENEEA. Deletions cut 5 bases from V and 4 bases from J, with 14 bases between.

This chain connects TRBV9 to TRBJ1-4; 9 nucleotides align to TRBD1. The CDR3 is 13 amino acids. The germline V gene has CDR1 SGDLS and CDR2 YYNGEE. Unmatched junction bases numbered 2, after V lost 3 bases and J lost 8 bases. The CDR3 loop is CASSATGGEKLFF. The CDR3 nucleotides read TGTGCCAGCAGCGCGACAGGGGGGGAAAAACTGTTTTTT.

This clone was recorded only once. The chain recombines TRBV3-1 (or the pseudogene TRBV3-2) with TRBJ2-2; 7 nucleotides agree with TRBD1. The trim removed 4 bases at V and 3 bases at J, leaving 11 bases unmatched. There are 17 residues in the CDR3. The germline gives CDR1 LGHDT, CDR2 YNNKEL (reference sequence). As DNA, the CDR3 is TGTGCCAGCAGCCGGAACGAGGGGGCACCACACACCGGGGAGCTGTTTTTT. Encoded protein: CASSRNEGAPHTGELFF.

This clone was recorded only once. The chain couples TRBV7-9 to TRBJ1-4; TRBD1 might be the D (5 bases). The germline gives CDR1 SEHNR, CDR2 FQNEAQ (reference sequence). This CDR3 region has 13 residues. V was cut by 5 bases and J by 11 bases, with 15 bases left in between. The CDR3 sequence is CASSPGTGFKLFF. CDR3 nucleotides: TGTGCCAGCAGCCCCGGGACTGGTTTTAAACTGTTTTTT.

J is TRBJ2-2 and V is TRBV4-3; D might be TRBD2 (6 bases). Per the germline V gene, CDR1 is LGHNA and CDR2 is YSLEER. Trimming took 5 bases from V and 0 from J, leaving 13 bases between them. This CDR3 region has 16 residues. In nucleotides, the CDR3 is TGCGCCAGCAGCTTGGCTCGCGGGACGAACACCGGGGAGCTGTTTTTT. Translating gives CASSLARGTNTGELFF.

Only a few counts were recorded for this clone. This chain uses TRBV19 with TRBJ1-3; D not resolved. Trimming stripped 5 bases from V and 4 bases from J, with 15 bases between. CDR3 length: 15 amino acids. The germline V gene has CDR1 LNHDA and CDR2 SQIVND (reference sequence). The CDR3 DNA follows: TGTGCCAGTAGTCCGGGGAGTACTGGGGGAAACACCATATATTTT. It encodes CASSPGSTGGNTIYF.

This CDR3 reads CASRGAGGPGDTQYF. CDR3 in DNA: TGCGCCAGCAGAGGTGCGGGAGGGCCTGGGGATACGCAGTATTTT. J is TRBJ2-3 and V is TRBV5-1; 9 nucleotides align to TRBD2. V trimming: 5 bases; J trimming: 6 bases; junction bases outside the gene matches: 10. CDR3 length equals 15 residues. Looked up from germline, CDR1 is SGHRS and CDR2 is YFSETQ.

CDR3 in amino acids: CASSLIGGGKETQYF. The CDR3 bases are TGTGCCAGCAGTTTAATTGGCGGGGGAAAAGAGACCCAGTACTTC. The rearrangement joins TRBV28 to TRBJ2-5, with TRBD2 identical over 7 bases. Trimming cost V 2 bases and J 3 bases; bases outside gene matches: 6. The CDR3 covers 15 residues. Per germline, CDR1 MDHEN and CDR2 SYDVKM.

Only one count was recorded for this clone. This chain uses TRBV4-1 with TRBJ2-5; the match to TRBD2 covers 7 bases. Germline V gives CDR1 MGHRA, CDR2 YSYEKL. Germline trimming cut 2 bases from V and 4 bases from J; bases unmatched to any gene: 10. The CDR3 covers 16 residues. The CDR3 region has the DNA TGCGCCAGCAGCCAACTGGGGGGGTCGGGGCGAGAGACCCAGTACTTC. Protein: CASSQLGGSGRETQYF.

This sequence joins TRBV5-5 and TRBJ2-7; a possible D gene is TRBD2 (6 bases). Germline assignment: CDR1 SGHKS and CDR2 YYEKEE (reference sequence). There are 18 residues in the CDR3. V was shortened by 7 bases and J by 0 bases, with 26 bases between the two germline ends. DNA of the CDR3: TGTGCCAGCGCCCGGGGCTGGGTGAGACTAGAGGCCTCCTACGAGCAGTACTTC. It is translated as CASARGWVRLEASYEQYF. The complete variable domain, with remaining parts taken from reference TRBV5-5 and TRBJ2-7, reads DAGVTQSPTHLIKTRGQQVTLRCSPISGHKSVSWYQQVLGQGPQFIFQYYEKEERGRGNFPDRFSARQFPNYSSELNVNALLLGDSALYLCASARGWVRLEASYEQYFGPGTRLTVT.

J is TRBJ1-6 and V is TRBV5-6; tentative D call: TRBD1 (6 bases). The CDR3 runs 15 residues. The V gene's germline CDR1 is SGHDT and CDR2 YYEEEE. V lost 4 bases to trimming and J lost 9 bases, with 17 bases between them. The CDR3 sequence: CASSKIQGASSPLHF. The DNA of the CDR3 is TGTGCCAGCAGCAAGATACAGGGAGCGAGTTCACCCCTCCACTTT.

The rearrangement joins TRBV30 to TRBJ1-2, with TRBD1 as a possible D gene (6 bases). The V gene's germline CDR1 is GTSNPN and CDR2 SVGIG (reference sequence). The CDR3 totals 14 residues. Between the trimmed V and J ends, which lost 4 bases and 0 bases, there was a span of 12 bases. The CDR3 DNA reads TGTGCCTGGAAACAGGGCGGATCTAACTATGGCTACACCTTC. Its translation: CAWKQGGSNYGYTF.

The genes are TRBV4-1 and TRBJ1-1, with TRBD1 matching over 7 bases. From germline, CDR1 is MGHRA and CDR2 YSYEKL. This CDR3 contains 14 residues. The J segment lost 1 base and the V segment lost 4 bases, leaving 3 bases of the junction unmatched. The CDR3 DNA reads TGCGCCAGCAGCCTGGGACAGCAGAACACTGAAGCTTTCTTT. Translating it yields CASSLGQQNTEAFF.

The V and J genes are TRBV7-6 and TRBJ2-5; D is undetermined. The germline V gene encodes CDR1 SGHVS and CDR2 FNYEAQ. The V and J ends lost 2 bases and 4 bases respectively, with 5 bases between them. This CDR3 has 12 residues. The CDR3 sequence: CASSLRGETQYF. The CDR3 DNA reads TGTGCCAGCAGCTTACGAGGAGAGACCCAGTACTTC.

The V and J genes are TRBV7-2 and TRBJ2-7; 8 positions agree with TRBD2. V shed 2 bases and J 8 bases; nucleotides not matched to a gene: 11. CDR3 length: 15 residues. CDR1 is SGHTA, CDR2 FQGNSA, per germline. This CDR3 reads CASSLMRAGEPQQYF. For the CDR3, the DNA is TGTGCCAGCAGCTTAATGCGAGCGGGAGAGCCTCAGCAGTACTTC.

The gene calls are TRBV18 and TRBJ2-3; D may be TRBD2 (5 bases). V lost 3 bases to trimming and J lost 5 bases, with 15 bases between them. There are 15 residues in the CDR3. Looked up from germline, CDR1 is KGHSH and CDR2 is LQKENI. In DNA form, the CDR3 reads TGTGCCAGCTCACCCCGGGAACTAGGAGGAGATACGCAGTATTTT. This sequence encodes CASSPRELGGDTQYF.